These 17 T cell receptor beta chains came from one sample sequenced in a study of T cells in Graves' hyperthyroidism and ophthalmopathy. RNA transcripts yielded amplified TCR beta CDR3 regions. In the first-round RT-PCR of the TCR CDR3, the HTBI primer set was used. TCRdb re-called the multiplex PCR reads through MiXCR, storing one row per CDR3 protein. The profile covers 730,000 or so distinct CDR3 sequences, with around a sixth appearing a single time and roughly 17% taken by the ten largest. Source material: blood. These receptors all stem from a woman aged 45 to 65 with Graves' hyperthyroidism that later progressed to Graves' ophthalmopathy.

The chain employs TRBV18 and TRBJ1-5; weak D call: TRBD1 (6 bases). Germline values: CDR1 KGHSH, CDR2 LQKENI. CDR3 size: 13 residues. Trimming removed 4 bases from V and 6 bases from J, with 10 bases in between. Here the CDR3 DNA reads TGTGCCAGCTCACGGGCAGGGGTTCAGCCCCAGCATTTT. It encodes CASSRAGVQPQHF.

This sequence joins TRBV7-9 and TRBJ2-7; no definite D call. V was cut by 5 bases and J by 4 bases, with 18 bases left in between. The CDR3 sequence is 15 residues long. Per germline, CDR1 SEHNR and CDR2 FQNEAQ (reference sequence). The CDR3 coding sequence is TGTGCCAGCAGCCCTTATGATTTGCAGAGTTACGAGCAGTACTTC. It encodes CASSPYDLQSYEQYF.

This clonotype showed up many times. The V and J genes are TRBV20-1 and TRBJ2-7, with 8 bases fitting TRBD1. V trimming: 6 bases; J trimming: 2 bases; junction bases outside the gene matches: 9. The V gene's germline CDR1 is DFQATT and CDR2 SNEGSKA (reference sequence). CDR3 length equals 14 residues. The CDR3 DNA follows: TGCAGTGCAAACGGACAGGGCCGAACCTACGAGCAGTACTTC. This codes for CSANGQGRTYEQYF.

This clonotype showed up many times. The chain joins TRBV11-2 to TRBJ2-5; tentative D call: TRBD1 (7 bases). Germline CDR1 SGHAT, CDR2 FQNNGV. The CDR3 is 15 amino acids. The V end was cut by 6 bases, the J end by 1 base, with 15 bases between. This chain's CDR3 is CASSRRGDSQETQYF. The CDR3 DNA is TGTGCCAGCAGTCGTAGGGGGGACAGCCAAGAGACCCAGTACTTC.

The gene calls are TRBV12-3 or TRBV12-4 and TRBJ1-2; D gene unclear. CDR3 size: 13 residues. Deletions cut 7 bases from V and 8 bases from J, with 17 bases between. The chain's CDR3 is CASTEKRVTGYTF. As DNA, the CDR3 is TGTGCCAGCACCGAAAAAAGGGTGACCGGCTACACCTTC.

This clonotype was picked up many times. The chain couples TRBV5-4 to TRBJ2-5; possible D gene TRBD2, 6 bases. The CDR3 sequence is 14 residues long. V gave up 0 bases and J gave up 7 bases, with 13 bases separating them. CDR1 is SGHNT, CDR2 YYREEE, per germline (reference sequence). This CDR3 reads CASSLVSGDGTQYF. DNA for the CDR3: TGTGCCAGCAGCTTGGTCTCGGGGGACGGGACCCAGTACTTC.

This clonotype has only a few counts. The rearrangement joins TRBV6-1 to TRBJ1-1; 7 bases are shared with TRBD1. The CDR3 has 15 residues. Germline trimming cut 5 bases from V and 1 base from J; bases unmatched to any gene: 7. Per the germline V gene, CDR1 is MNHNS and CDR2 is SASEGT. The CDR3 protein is CASSFPGQQNTEAFF. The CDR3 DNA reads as TGTGCCAGCAGTTTCCCGGGACAGCAGAACACTGAAGCTTTCTTT.

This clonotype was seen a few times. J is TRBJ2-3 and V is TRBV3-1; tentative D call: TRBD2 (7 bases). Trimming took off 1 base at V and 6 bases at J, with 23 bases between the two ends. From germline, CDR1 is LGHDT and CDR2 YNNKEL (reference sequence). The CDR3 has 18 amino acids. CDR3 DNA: TGTGCCAGCAGCCAAGCTAGGGGGGGGAGCAATCTTGGGGATACGCAGTATTTT. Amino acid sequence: CASSQARGGSNLGDTQYF.

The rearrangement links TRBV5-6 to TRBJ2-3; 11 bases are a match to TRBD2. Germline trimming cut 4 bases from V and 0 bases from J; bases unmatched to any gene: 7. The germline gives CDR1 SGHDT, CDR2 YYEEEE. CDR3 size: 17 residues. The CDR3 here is CASSARLAGSSTDTQYF. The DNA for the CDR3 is TGTGCCAGCAGCGCCCGACTAGCGGGGTCTAGCACAGATACGCAGTATTTT.

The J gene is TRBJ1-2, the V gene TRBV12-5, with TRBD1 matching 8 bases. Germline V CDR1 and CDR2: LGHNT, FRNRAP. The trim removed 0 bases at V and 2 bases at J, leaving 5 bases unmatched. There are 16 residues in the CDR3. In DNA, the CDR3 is TGTGCTAGTGGTTTGGTACCGGACAGGGAAAACTATGGCTACACCTTC. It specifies CASGLVPDRENYGYTF.

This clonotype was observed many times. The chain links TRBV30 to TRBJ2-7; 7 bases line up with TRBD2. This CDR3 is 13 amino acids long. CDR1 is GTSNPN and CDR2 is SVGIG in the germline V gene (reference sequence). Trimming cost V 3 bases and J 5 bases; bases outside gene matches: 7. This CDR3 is CAWRGGGFHEQYF. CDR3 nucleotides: TGTGCCTGGAGAGGCGGGGGATTCCACGAGCAGTACTTC.

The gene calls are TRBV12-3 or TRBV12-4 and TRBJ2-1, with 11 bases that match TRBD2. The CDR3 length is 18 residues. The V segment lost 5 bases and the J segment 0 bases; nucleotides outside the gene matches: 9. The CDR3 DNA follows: TGTGCCAGCAGTCTAAGGACTAGCGGGTTCGGCTCCTACAATGAGCAGTTCTTC. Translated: CASSLRTSGFGSYNEQFF.

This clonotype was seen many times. CDR3 nucleotide sequence: TGCGCCAGCAGCTTGGCCGACAGGTCTGCCTCTGAAGCTTTCTTT. Its translation: CASSLADRSASEAFF. The chain combines TRBV5-1 with TRBJ1-1, with D tentatively TRBD1 (6 bases). This CDR3 is built from 15 residues. CDR1 is SGHRS and CDR2 is YFSETQ in the germline V gene. Deletions cut 0 bases from V and 6 bases from J, with 15 bases between.

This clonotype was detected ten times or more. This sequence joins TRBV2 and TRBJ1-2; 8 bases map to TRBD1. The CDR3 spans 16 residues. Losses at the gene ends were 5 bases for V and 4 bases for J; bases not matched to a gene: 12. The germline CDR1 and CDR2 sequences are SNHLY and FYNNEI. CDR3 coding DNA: TGTGCCAGCAGTTTACGCGGACAGGGCGTTTTCTATGGCTACACCTTC. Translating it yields CASSLRGQGVFYGYTF.

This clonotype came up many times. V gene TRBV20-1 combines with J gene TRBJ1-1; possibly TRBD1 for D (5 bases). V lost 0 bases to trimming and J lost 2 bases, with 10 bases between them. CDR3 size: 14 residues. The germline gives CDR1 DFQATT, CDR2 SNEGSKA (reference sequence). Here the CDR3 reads CSARDSTGNTEAFF. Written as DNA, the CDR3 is TGCAGTGCTAGAGATAGCACAGGAAACACTGAAGCTTTCTTT.

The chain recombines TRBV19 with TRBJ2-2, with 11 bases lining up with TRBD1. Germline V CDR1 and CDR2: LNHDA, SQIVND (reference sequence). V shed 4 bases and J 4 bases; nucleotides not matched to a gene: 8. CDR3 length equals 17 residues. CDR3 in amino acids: CASSKEDRGLGTGELFF. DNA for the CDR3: TGTGCCAGTAGTAAAGAGGACAGGGGGCTGGGCACCGGGGAGCTGTTTTTT.

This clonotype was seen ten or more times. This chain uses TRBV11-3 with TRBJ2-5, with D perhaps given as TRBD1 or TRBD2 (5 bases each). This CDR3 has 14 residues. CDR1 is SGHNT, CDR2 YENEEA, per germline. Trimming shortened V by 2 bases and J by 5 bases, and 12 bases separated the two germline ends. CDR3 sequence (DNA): TGTGCCAGCAGCTTATACGGGGACGGGGAGACCCAGTACTTC. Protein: CASSLYGDGETQYF.